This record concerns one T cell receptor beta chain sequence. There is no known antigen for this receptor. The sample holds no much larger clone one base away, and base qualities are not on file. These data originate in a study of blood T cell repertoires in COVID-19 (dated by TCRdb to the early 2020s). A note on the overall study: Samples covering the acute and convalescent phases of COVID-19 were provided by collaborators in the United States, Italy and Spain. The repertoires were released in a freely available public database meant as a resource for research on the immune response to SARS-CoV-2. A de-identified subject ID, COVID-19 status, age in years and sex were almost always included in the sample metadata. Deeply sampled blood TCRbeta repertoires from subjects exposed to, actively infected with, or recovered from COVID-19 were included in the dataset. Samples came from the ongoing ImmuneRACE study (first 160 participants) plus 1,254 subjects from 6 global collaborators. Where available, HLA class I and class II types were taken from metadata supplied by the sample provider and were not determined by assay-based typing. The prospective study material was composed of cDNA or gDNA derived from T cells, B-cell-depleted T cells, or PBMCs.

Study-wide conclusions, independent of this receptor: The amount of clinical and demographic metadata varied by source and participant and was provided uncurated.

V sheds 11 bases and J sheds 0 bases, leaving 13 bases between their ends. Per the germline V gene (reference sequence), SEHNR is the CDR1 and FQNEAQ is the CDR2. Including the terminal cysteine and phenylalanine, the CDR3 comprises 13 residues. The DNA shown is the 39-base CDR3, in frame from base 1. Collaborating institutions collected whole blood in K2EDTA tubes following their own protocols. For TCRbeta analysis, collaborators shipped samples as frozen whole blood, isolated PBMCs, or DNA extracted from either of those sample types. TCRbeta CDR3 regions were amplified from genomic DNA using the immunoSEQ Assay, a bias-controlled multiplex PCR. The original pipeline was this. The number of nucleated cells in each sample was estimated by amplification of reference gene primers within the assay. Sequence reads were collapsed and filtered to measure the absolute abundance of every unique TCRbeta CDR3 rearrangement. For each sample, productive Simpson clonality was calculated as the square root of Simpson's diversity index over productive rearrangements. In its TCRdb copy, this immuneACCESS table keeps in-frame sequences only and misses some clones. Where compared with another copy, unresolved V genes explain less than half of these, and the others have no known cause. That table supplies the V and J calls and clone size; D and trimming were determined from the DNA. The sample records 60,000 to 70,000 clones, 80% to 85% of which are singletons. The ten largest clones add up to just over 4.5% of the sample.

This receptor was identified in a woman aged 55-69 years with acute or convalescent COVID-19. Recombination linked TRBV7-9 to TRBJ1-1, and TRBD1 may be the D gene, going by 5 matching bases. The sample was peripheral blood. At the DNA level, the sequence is TGTGCCGGAGCGGGGGGTATGAACACTGAAGCTTTCTTT. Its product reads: CAGAGGMNTEAFF. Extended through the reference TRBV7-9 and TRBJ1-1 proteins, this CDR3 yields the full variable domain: DTGVSQNPRHKITKRGQNVTFRCDPISEHNRLYWYRQTLGQGPEFLTYFQNEAQLEKSRLLSDRFSAERPKGSFSTLEIQRTEQGDSAMYLCAGAGGMNTEAFFGQGTRLTVV.